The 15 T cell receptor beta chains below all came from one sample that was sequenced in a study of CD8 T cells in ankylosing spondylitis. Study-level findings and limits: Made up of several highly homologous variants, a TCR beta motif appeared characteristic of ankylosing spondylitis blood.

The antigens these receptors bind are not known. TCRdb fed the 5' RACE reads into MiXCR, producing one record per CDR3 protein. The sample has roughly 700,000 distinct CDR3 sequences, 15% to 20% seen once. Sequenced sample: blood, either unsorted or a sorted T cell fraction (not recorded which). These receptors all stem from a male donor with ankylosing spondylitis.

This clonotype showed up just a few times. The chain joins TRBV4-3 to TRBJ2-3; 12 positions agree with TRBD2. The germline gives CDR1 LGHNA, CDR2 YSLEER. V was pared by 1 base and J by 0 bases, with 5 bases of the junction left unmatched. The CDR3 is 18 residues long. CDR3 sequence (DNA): TGCGCCAGCAGCCAAGGGAATCTAGCGGGAGGGAGCACAGATACGCAGTATTTT. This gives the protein CASSQGNLAGGSTDTQYF.

CDR3 sequence (DNA): TGTGCCAGCAGCCATCTAGGGGGCTACGAGCAGTACTTC. Translated, it gives CASSHLGGYEQYF. The V call is TRBV3-1, the J call TRBJ2-7; D is perhaps TRBD1 (6 bases). With 3 bases removed from V and 3 bases from J, the gap between germline ends came to 9 bases. This CDR3 has 13 residues. The germline CDR1 and CDR2 sequences are LGHDT and YNNKEL (reference sequence).

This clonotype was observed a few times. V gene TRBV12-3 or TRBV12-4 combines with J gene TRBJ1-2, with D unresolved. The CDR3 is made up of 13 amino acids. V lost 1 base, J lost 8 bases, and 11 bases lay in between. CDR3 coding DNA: TGTGCCAGCAGTTTAGAACCAACCGGGGGCTACACCTTC. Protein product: CASSLEPTGGYTF.

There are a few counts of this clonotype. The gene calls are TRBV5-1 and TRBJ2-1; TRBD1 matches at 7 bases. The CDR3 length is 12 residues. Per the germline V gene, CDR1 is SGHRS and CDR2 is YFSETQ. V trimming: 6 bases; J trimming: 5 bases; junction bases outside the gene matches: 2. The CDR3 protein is CASMGQNNEQFF. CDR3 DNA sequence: TGCGCCAGCATGGGACAGAACAATGAGCAGTTCTTC.

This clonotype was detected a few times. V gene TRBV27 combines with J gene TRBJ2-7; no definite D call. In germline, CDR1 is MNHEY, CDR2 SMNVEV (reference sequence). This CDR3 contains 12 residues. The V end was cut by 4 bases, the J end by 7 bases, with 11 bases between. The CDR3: CASSSRMGEQYF. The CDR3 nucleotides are TGTGCCAGCAGTTCCAGAATGGGGGAGCAGTACTTC.

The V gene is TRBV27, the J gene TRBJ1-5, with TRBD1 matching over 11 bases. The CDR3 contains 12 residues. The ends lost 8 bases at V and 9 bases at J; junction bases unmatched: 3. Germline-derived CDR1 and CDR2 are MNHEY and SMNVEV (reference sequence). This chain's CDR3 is CASGDRGAPQHF. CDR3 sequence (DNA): TGTGCCAGCGGGGACAGGGGGGCGCCCCAGCATTTT.

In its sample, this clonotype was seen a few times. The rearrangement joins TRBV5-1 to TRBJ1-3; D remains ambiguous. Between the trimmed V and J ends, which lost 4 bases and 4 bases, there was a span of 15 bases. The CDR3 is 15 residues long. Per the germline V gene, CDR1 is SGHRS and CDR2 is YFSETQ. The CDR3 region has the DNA TGCGCCAGCAGCACCCAAGCGGGCTTCGGAAACACCATATATTTT. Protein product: CASSTQAGFGNTIYF.

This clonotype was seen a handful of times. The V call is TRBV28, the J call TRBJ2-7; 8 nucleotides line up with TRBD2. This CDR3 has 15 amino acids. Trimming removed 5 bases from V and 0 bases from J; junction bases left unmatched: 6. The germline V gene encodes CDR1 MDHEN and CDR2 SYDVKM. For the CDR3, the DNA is TGTGCCAGCAGTACAGCGGGGGCAAGCTCCTACGAGCAGTACTTC. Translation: CASSTAGASSYEQYF. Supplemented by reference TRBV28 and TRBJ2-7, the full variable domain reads DVKVTQSSRYLVKRTGEKVFLECVQDMDHENMFWYRQDPGLGLRLIYFSYDVKMKEKGDIPEGYSVSREKKERFSLILESASTNQTSMYLCASSTAGASSYEQYFGPGTRLTVT.

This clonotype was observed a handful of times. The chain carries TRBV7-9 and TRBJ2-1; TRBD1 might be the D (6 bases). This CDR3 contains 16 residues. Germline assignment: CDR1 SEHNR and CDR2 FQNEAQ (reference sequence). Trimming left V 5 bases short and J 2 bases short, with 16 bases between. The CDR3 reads CASSPSVGATYNEQFF. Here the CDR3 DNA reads TGTGCCAGCAGCCCTAGTGTGGGGGCCACCTACAATGAGCAGTTCTTC.

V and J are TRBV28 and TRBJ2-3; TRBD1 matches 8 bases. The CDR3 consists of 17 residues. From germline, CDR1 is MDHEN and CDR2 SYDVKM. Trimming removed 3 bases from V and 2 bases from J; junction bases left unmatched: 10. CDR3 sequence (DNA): TGTGCCAGCAGTTTTGGGGGCAGGGGGCGAGTCACAGATACGCAGTATTTT. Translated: CASSFGGRGRVTDTQYF.

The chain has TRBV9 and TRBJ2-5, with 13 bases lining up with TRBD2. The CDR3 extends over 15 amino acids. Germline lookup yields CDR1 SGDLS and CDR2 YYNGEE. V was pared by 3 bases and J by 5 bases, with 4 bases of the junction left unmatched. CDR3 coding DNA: TGTGCCAGCAGCGCCGGGACTAGCGGGATGGAGACCCAGTACTTC. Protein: CASSAGTSGMETQYF.

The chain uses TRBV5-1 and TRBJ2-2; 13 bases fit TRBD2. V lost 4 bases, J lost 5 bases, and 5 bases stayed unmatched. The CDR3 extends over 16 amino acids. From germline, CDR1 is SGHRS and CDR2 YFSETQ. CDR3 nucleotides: TGCGCCAGCAGCCCGGGACTAGCGGGACCTACCGGGGAGCTGTTTTTT. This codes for CASSPGLAGPTGELFF.

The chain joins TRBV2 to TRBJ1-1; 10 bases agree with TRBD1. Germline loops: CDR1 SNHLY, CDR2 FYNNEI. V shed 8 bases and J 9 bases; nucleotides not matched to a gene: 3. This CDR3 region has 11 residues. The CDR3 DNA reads TGTGCCAGCCTAGACAGGGGGCAAGCTTTCTTT. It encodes CASLDRGQAFF.

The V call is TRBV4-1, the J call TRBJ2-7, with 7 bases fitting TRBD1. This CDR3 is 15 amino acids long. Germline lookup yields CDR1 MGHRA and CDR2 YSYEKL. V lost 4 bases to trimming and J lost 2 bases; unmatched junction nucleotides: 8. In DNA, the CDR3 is TGCGCCAGCAGCCCAACAGGGGATCCACCCTACGAGCAGTACTTC. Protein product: CASSPTGDPPYEQYF.

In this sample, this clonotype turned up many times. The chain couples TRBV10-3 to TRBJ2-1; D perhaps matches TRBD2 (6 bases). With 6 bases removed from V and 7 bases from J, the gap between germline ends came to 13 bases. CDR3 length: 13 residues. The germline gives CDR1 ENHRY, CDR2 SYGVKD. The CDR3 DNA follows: TGTGCCATCAGAGGGACTCTAACGAATGAGCAGTTCTTC. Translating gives CAIRGTLTNEQFF.